This T cell receptor (beta chain) was profiled in a study of cytomegalovirus exposure and HLA in healthy donors. PCR was performed using 60 Vbeta and 13 Jbeta primers. Assay: immunoSEQ multiplex PCR; the TCRdb copy retains only in-frame clones and omits some. The sample has under 90,000 clones; roughly 64% are singletons. V was cut by 0 bases and J by 8 bases, with 17 bases left in between. The germline V gene encodes CDR1 MGHRA and CDR2 YSYEKL. The CDR3 consists of 16 residues. The source is a man in his forties or fifties in good health and CMV-seropositive. Sequenced material: PBMCs. The genes are TRBV4-1 and TRBJ2-1; TRBD2 is a possible D gene (7 bases). The DNA of the CDR3 is TGCGCCAGCAGCCAAGAGTTGCGGGGGCGATTATATGAGCAGTTCTTC. Protein product: CASSQELRGRLYEQFF.